This TCR beta chain was captured by sequencing in a study of a mutant IDH1 vaccine in newly diagnosed glioma (dated by TCRdb to about 2021). For context, the study as a whole: Vaccination began 4-6 weeks after radiotherapy alone, or alongside temozolomide cycles in the chemotherapy-containing groups. Of the approximately 30 treated patients, about 62% were male and approximately 40% were female, and the mean age was around 40 years. Prior to enrollment, standard therapy consisting of radiotherapy alone, temozolomide alone, or radiochemotherapy with temozolomide had been administered to patients, with the combination being received by most patients. Visit V12 was the week-35 safety follow-up and visit V13 was the week-47 end of study. Peripheral blood was drawn at six visits: V03 (baseline), V05, V07, V10, V12 and V13. For exploratory analyses, about two dozen treated patients had longitudinal TCRB deep sequencing done wherever samples were available. Overall study results and their limits: According to the authors, sample limitations meant that analyses of patient blood samples could not be reproduced. Selection of PBMC samples for TCRB deep sequencing was based on availability. Pseudoprogression appeared unrelated to alterations in the top peripheral T cell clonotypes detected by TCRB sequencing. Across multiple MHC alleles, vaccine-induced immune responses were seen in around 94% of patients.

The protocol used for the library was the immunoSEQ multiplex PCR assay. The hsTCRB Kit was used according to the manufacturer's protocol to amplify rearranged TCR beta chain sequences. TCRB libraries were sequenced on an Illumina MiSeq. From the authors' description of their analysis: The kit vendor's proprietary platform handled demultiplexing, trimming and gene mapping. What TCRdb holds here is the immuneACCESS table cut down to in-frame rearrangements. Part of the clones is not present; checked against another copy, under half of the missing clones reflect an unresolved V gene, and the others are unexplained. V, J and clone size reflect that table, while D and trimming were determined from the DNA. The sample contains 55,000 to 65,000 clones, 84% of them found a single time. About 4.2% of the sample comes from the top ten. The time point label for this specimen denotes: week 35, safety follow-up. Every vaccine dose consisted of 300 ug of a 20-mer mutant IDH1 peptide in Montanide, administered subcutaneously together with topical imiquimod. Eight vaccinations were administered to patients in weeks 1, 3, 5, 7, 11, 15, 19 and 23, corresponding to visits V03 through V10. Donors had newly diagnosed WHO grade 3 or 4 IDH1-mutant astrocytomas with loss of nuclear ATRX. The samples were drawn from NOA16, a multicentre, single-arm, open-label phase I trial in Germany that tested a mutant IDH1 peptide vaccine in humans for the first time. Genomic DNA for TCRB sequencing was isolated from EDTA blood with the DNeasy Blood and Tissue Kit.

Note on this clone: The antigen this receptor binds is unknown. Base quality data are lacking; no much larger clone is found one base away.

The source is a man aged 25-40 years with glioma. Sequenced here: PBMCs, sampled from a glioma patient whose treatment included an IDH1 peptide vaccine.

Read as DNA, the sequence is TGCGCCAGCAGCCAATTGGTTAGCAGGGGCCCACTTTTAACCTACGAGCAGTACTTC. This sequence encodes CASSQLVSRGPLLTYEQYF. The sequence joins TRBV4-1 to TRBJ2-7; the D gene is perhaps TRBD1, on 6 matching bases. CDR1 is given as MGHRA and CDR2 as YSYEKL, both from the germline V gene. V sheds 2 bases and J sheds 2 bases, leaving 25 bases between their ends. The CDR3 holds 19 amino acids from the cysteine to the phenylalanine. Only the CDR3 DNA is retained, 57 bases long and in frame from the first base.